This T cell receptor beta chain was captured by sequencing in a study of blood T cell repertoires in COVID-19 (dated by TCRdb to between 2020 and 2021). Background on the whole study: The collaborator samples originated in the United States, Italy and Spain and spanned the acute and convalescent phases of COVID-19. The repertoires were made available in a free public database intended to serve as a resource for research on the immune response to SARS-CoV-2. Deeply sampled blood TCRbeta repertoires from subjects exposed to, actively infected with, or recovered from COVID-19 were included in the dataset. The material from the prospective study consisted of cDNA or gDNA derived from T cells, B-cell-depleted T cells, or PBMCs. A de-identified subject ID, COVID-19 status, age in years and sex were almost always included in the sample metadata. Where available, HLA class I and class II types were obtained from metadata supplied by the sample provider rather than from assay-based typing. The samples were drawn from the first 160 participants of the ongoing ImmuneRACE study and from over a thousand subjects provided by 6 global collaborators. Study-level results and caveats: Clinical and demographic metadata were provided uncurated, with the amount varying by source and participant.

V is trimmed back by 3 bases and J by 2 bases, and the junction contains 6 bases that no gene match accounts for. The germline V gene (reference sequence) sets CDR1 to LNHDA and CDR2 to SQIVND. From cysteine to phenylalanine, the CDR3 is 16 amino acids long. Left in the record is the CDR3 DNA by itself, 48 bases read in frame from the first base. Whole blood was collected in K2EDTA tubes by collaborating institutions according to the institutions' own protocols. For TCRbeta analysis, collaborator samples were shipped as frozen whole blood, as isolated PBMCs, or as DNA extracted from either sample type. The immunoSEQ Assay, a bias-controlled multiplex PCR, was used to amplify TCRbeta CDR3 regions from genomic DNA. On the authors' methods: Within the assay, amplification of reference gene primers was used to estimate how many nucleated cells each sample contained. To quantify the absolute abundance of each unique TCRbeta CDR3 rearrangement, sequence reads were collapsed and filtered. For each sample, productive Simpson clonality was calculated as the square root of Simpson's diversity index across productive rearrangements. Sourced from immuneACCESS, this table was stored by TCRdb with only in-frame sequences that have V and J called. A share of the clones is absent; for the studies checked, an unresolved V gene accounts for under half, and the remainder has no known explanation. Clone size and V and J calls were adopted from that table, with D and trimming inferred from the DNA. The sample table holds roughly 190,000 clones, of which around nine tenths were seen once. Around 6% of the sample belongs to the ten largest clones.

Comment on this clone: No cognate antigen has been identified for it. The record has no base qualities; no much larger clone is one base away.

The sequence is built from TRBV19 and TRBJ2-2, with TRBD1 matching 7 junction bases. The receptor was derived from a man aged 40-49 years with active or convalescent COVID-19. The specimen sequenced was peripheral blood. CDR3 region: CASSIKRGPNTGELFF. The sequenced DNA is TGTGCCAGTAGTATCAAGAGGGGGCCTAACACCGGGGAGCTGTTTTTT. Full variable domain (CDR3 extended with the reference TRBV19 and TRBJ2-2 proteins): DGGITQSPKYLFRKEGQNVTLSCEQNLNHDAMYWYRQDPGQGLRLIYYSQIVNDFQKGDIAEGYSVSREKKESFPLTVTSAQKNPTAFYLCASSIKRGPNTGELFFGEGSRLTVL.